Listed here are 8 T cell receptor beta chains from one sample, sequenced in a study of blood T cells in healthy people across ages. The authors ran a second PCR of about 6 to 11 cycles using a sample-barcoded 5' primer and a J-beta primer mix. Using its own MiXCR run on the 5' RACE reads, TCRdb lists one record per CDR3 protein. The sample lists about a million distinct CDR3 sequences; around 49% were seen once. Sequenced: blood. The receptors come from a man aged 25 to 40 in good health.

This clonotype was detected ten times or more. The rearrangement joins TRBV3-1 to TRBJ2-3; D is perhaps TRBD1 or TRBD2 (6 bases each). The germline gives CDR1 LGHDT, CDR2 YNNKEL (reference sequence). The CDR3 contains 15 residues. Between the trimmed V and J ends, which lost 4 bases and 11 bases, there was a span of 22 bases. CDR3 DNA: TGTGCCAGCAGCCCTCGAAACGGGGGCCACGCGGGGCAGTATTTT. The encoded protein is CASSPRNGGHAGQYF.

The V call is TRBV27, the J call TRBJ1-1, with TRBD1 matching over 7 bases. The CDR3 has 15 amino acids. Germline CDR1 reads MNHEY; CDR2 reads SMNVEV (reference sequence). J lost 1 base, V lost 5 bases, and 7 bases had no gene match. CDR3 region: CASSVIRGANTEAFF. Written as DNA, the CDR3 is TGTGCCAGCAGTGTGATCAGGGGGGCGAACACTGAAGCTTTCTTT.

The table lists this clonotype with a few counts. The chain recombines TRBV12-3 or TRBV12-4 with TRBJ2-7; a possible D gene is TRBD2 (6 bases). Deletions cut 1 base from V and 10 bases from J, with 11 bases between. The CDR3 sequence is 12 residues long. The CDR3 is CASSLGPRGQYF. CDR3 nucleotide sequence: TGTGCCAGCAGTTTAGGGCCGCGGGGCCAGTACTTC.

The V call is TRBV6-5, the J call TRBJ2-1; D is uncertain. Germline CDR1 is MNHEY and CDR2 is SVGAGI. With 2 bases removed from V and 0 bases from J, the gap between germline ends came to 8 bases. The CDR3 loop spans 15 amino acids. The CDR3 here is CASSYGKPSYNEQFF. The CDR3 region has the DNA TGTGCCAGCAGTTACGGCAAACCCTCCTACAATGAGCAGTTCTTC.

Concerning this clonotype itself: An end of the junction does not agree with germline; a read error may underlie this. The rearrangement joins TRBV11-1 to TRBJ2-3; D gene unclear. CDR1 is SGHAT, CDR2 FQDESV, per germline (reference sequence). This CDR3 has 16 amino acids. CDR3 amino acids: CAGSLLGYQNSDTQYF. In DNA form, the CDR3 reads TGTGCCGGCAGCTTATTGGGCTACCAGAATTCAGATACGCAGTATTTT.

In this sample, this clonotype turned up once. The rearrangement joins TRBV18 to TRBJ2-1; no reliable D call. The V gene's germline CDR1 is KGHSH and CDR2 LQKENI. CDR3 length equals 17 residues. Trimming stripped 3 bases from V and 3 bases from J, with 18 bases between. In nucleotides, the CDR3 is TGTGCCAGCTCACCTCGGAACGGGCCGCAGGACTACAATGAGCAGTTCTTC. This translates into CASSPRNGPQDYNEQFF.

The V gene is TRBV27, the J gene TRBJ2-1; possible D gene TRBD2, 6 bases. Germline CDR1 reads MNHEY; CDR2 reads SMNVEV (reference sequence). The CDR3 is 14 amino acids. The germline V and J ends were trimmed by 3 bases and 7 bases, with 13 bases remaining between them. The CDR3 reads CASSLAGPRNEQFF. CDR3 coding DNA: TGTGCCAGCAGTTTGGCGGGGCCCAGGAATGAGCAGTTCTTC.

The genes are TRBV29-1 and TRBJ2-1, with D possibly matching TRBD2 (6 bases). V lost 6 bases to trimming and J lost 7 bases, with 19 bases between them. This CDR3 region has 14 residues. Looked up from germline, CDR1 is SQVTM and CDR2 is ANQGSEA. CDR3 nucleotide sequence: TGCAGCGTCATGGGCAGGGAGGTCGGGAATGAGCAGTTCTTC. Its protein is CSVMGREVGNEQFF.